The entry below describes one T cell receptor (beta chain). The isolated RNA, all of it, was reverse transcribed, so expressed TCRB transcripts were what got sequenced. TCRdb's copy holds only in-frame clones and misses some; the assay was immunoSEQ multiplex PCR. The sample consists of about 900,000 clones, about a sixth of them appearing once. This record belongs to a study of beta chain features in type 1 diabetes. This CDR3 contains 14 residues. Per germline, CDR1 MDHEN and CDR2 SYDVKM. Losses at the gene ends were 6 bases for V and 6 bases for J; bases not matched to a gene: 6. The source material was naive CD4+ T cells from blood. The J gene is TRBJ2-1, the V gene TRBV28; the match to TRBD1 covers 9 bases. The origin of this receptor is a woman between 18 and 29 years old in good health. The CDR3 DNA follows: TGTGCCAGCAGAGGGACAGGGTTTATCAATGAGCAGTTCTTC. It is translated as CASRGTGFINEQFF.